The sequence of this TCR beta chain was determined in a study of T cell responses to AZD1222 COVID-19 vaccine. Produced via immunoSEQ multiplex PCR; TCRdb's table is partial and in-frame only. The table lists 140,000 to 150,000 clones, around nine tenths of them singletons. Looked up from germline, CDR1 is SNHLY and CDR2 is FYNNEI. Trimming took off 4 bases at V and 10 bases at J, with 17 bases between the two ends. The CDR3 length is 14 residues. Specimen: peripheral blood, collected on day 0 of AZD1222 vaccination. The clonotype comes from an adult in good health. The rearrangement links TRBV2 to TRBJ2-1; D could derive from TRBD1 or TRBD2 (5 bases each). The CDR3 DNA sequence: TGTGCCAGCAGTGCGTCGGGGCCACCGGGGGAGCAGTTCTTC. Translation gives CASSASGPPGEQFF.